The T cell receptor (beta chain) under discussion was sequenced for a study of T cell responses to AZD1222 COVID-19 vaccine. Whole-study results and caveats: The donor group comprised mostly white British people and more females; the analysis possibly underestimated clonal diversity. Two AZD1222 administrations were followed by greater Spike-specific TCR breadth and depth. Baseline serology detected seropositivity in only a handful of AZD1222 recipients. Spike-wide vaccine-associated CD4 TCRs dominated at 160-218 and 743-854.

Only in-frame clones appear in the TCRdb table, and some are missing; sequencing was by immunoSEQ multiplex PCR. The sample lists about 200,000 clones; approximately 94% were seen once. With 1 base removed from V and 2 bases from J, the gap between germline ends came to 10 bases. The germline V gene has CDR1 GTSNPN and CDR2 SVGIG (reference sequence). The CDR3 is 14 residues long. To note about this clone: Its cognate antigen is unknown.

The material was peripheral blood, obtained on day 0 of MenACWY control vaccination. The genes are TRBV30 and TRBJ2-3, with D tentatively TRBD1 (6 bases). The clonotype comes from an adult in good health. CDR3 DNA: TGTGCCTGGAGTGGGGGGCGGTTCACAGATACGCAGTATTTT. Its translation is CAWSGGRFTDTQYF.